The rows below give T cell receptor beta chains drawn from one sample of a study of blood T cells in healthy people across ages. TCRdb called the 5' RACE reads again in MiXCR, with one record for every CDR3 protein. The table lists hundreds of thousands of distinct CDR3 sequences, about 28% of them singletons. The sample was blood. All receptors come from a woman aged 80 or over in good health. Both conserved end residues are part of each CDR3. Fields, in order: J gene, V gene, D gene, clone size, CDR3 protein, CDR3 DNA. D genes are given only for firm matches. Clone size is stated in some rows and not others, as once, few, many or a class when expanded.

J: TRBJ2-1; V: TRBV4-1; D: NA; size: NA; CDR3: CASSQDTGEWDEQFF; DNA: TGCGCCAGCAGCCAAGATACGGGGGAGTGGGATGAGCAGTTCTTC
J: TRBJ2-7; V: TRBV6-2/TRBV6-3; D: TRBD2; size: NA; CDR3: CASGYGGSSYEQYF; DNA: TGTGCCAGCGGTTACGGCGGGAGCTCCTACGAGCAGTACTTC
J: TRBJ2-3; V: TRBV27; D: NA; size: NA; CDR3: CANRDTRVGDTQYF; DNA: TGTGCCAACAGAGACACGAGGGTAGGGGATACGCAGTATTTT
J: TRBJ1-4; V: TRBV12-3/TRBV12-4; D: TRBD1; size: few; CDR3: CASSLEGQFNEKLFF; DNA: TGTGCCAGCAGTTTAGAGGGACAGTTTAATGAAAAACTGTTTTTT
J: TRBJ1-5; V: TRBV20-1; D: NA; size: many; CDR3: CSARQGPNQPQHF; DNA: TGCAGTGCTAGACAGGGCCCCAATCAGCCCCAGCATTTT
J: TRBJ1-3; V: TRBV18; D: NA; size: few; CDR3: CASSPPGNTTYF; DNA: TGTGCCAGCTCACCACCTGGAAACACCACATATTTT
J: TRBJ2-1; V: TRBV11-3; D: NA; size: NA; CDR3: CASSPSPVGEQFF; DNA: TGTGCCAGCAGCCCTAGCCCCGTGGGGGAGCAGTTCTTC
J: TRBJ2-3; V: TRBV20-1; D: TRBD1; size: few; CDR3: CSARDRGPSDTQYF; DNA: TGCAGTGCTCGGGACAGGGGGCCATCAGATACGCAGTATTTT
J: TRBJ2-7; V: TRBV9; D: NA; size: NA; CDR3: CASSEGTGVYEQYF; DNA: TGTGCCAGCAGCGAGGGGACTGGTGTCTACGAGCAGTACTTC
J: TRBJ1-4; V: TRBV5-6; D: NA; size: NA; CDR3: CASSRGGYEKLFF; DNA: TGTGCCAGCAGCCGAGGGGGGTATGAAAAACTGTTTTTT
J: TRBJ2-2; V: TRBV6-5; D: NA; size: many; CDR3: CASSYLAVNTGELFF; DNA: TGTGCCAGCAGTTATTTAGCGGTGAACACCGGGGAGCTGTTTTTT
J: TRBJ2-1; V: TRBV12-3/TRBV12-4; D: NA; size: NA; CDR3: CAGSLGTGSYNEQFF; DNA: TGTGCCGGCAGTTTGGGGACGGGCTCCTACAATGAGCAGTTCTTC
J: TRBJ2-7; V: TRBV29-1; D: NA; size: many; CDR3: CSVQVSQYEQYF; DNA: TGCAGCGTTCAAGTCTCGCAATACGAGCAGTACTTC
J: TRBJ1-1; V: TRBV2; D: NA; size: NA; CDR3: CASSPMVAYAFF; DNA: TGTGCCAGCAGTCCTATGGTGGCGTATGCTTTCTTT
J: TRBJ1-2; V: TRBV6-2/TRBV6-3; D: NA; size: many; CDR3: CASSGQPTNYGYTF; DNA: TGTGCCAGCAGTGGACAGCCAACTAACTATGGCTACACCTTC
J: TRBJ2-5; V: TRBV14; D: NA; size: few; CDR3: CASSHDKEAQYF; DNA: TGTGCCAGCAGCCACGATAAGGAGGCCCAGTACTTC
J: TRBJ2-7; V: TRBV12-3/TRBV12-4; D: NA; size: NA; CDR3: CASSLGNAEQYF; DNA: TGTGCCAGCAGTTTGGGCAACGCCGAGCAGTACTTC
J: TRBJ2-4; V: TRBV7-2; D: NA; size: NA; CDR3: CASSLGTGAKNIQYF; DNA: TGTGCCAGCAGCTTAGGAACAGGGGCCAAAAACATTCAGTACTTC
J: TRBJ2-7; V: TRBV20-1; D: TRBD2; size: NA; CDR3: CSARSSGRGPYEQYF; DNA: TGCAGTGCTAGATCCAGCGGGAGGGGACCCTACGAGCAGTACTTC
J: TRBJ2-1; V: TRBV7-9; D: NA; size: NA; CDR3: CASSPKGAYNEQFF; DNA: TGTGCCAGCAGCCCAAAAGGCGCCTACAATGAGCAGTTCTTC
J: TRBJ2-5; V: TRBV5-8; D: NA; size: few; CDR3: CASSSARTTQGGTQYF; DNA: TGTGCCAGCAGTTCAGCCAGGACAACCCAAGGAGGGACCCAGTACTTC
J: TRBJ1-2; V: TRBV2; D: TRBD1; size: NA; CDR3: CASSRDRTNYGYTF; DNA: TGTGCCAGCAGCCGGGACAGGACGAACTATGGCTACACCTTC
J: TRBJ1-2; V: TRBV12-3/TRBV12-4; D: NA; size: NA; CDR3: CASSLGGKNYGYTF; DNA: TGTGCCAGCAGTTTAGGGGGGAAAAACTATGGCTACACCTTC
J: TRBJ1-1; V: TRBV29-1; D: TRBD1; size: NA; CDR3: CSVPQGVDTEAFF; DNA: TGCAGCGTACCACAGGGGGTGGACACTGAAGCTTTCTTT
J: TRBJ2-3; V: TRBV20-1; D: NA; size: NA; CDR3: CSARDDSVADTQYF; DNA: TGCAGTGCTAGAGATGATTCGGTCGCAGATACGCAGTATTTT
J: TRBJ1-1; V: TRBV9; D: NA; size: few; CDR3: CASSGAYLDTEAFF; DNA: TGTGCCAGCAGCGGTGCTTATTTGGACACTGAAGCTTTCTTT
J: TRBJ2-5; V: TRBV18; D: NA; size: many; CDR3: CASSPPMGQETQYF; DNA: TGTGCCAGCTCACCCCCAATGGGGCAGGAGACCCAGTACTTC
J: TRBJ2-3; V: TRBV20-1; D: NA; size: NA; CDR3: CSARVGSGTTSTDTQYF; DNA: TGCAGTGCTAGAGTAGGATCAGGGACAACTAGCACAGATACGCAGTATTTT
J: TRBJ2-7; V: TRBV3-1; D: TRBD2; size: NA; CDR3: CASSHGTSGGPSEYF; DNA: TGTGCCAGCAGCCATGGGACTAGCGGGGGCCCATCCGAGTACTTC
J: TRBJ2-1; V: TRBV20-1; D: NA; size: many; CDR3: CSAGLTANEQFF; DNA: TGCAGTGCTGGACTGACAGCTAATGAGCAGTTCTTC
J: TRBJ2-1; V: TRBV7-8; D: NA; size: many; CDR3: CASSLVRTTQDNEQFF; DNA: TGTGCCAGCAGCTTAGTACGGACTACCCAGGACAATGAGCAGTTCTTC
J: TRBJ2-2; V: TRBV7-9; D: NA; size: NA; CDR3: CASNQYTGELFF; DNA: TGTGCCAGCAACCAGTACACCGGGGAGCTGTTTTTT
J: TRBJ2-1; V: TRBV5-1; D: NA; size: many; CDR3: CASSLDQGTYNEQFF; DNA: TGCGCCAGCAGCTTGGACCAGGGGACATACAATGAGCAGTTCTTC
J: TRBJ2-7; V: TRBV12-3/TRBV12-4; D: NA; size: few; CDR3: CASSSAGGGSYEQYF; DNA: TGTGCCAGCAGTTCCGCAGGGGGAGGCTCCTACGAGCAGTACTTC
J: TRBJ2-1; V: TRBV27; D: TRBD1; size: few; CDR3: CASSPTTGRNEQFF; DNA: TGTGCCAGCAGTCCAACGACAGGGAGAAATGAGCAGTTCTTC
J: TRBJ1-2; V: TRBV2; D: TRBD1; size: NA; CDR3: CASSVRTGGNGYTF; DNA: TGTGCCAGCAGTGTCAGGACAGGGGGCAATGGCTACACCTTC
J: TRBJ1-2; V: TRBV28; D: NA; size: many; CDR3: CASRTGAYGYTF; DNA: TGTGCCAGCAGAACAGGTGCCTATGGCTACACCTTC